This T cell receptor (beta chain) stems from a study of control samples from healthy donors and cancer patients. This CDR3 contains 15 residues. In germline, CDR1 is SNHLY, CDR2 FYNNEI. The J segment lost 5 bases and the V segment lost 6 bases, leaving 7 bases of the junction unmatched. Clones were sequenced by immunoSEQ multiplex PCR, and TCRdb holds only the in-frame ones, with some missing. The sample has around 150,000 clones; around nine tenths are singletons. This sequence was found in a man between 18 and 35 years old in good health. This chain links TRBV2 with TRBJ2-3, with TRBD1 matching over 11 bases. Sequences were obtained from blood. In DNA, the CDR3 is TGTGCCAGCAGCAGTCTCGGGACAGGGGGAGATACGCAGTATTTT. Its protein product is CASSSLGTGGDTQYF.